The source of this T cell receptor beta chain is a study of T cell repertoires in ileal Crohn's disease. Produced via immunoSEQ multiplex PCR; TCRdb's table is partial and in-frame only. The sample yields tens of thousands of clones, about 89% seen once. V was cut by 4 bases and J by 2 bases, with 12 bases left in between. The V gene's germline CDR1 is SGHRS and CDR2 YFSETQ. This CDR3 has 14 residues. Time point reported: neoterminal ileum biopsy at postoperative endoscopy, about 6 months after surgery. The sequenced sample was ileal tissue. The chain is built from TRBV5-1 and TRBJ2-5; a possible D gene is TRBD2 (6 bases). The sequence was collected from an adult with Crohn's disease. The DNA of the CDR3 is TGCGCCAGCAGCCGAGCGGGTAAACAAGAGACCCAGTACTTC. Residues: CASSRAGKQETQYF.